Below, one T cell receptor (beta chain) is given with its context. No antigen is known for it. The sample belongs to a study of blood T cells in healthy people across ages. Study results and limitations: CMV status of donors was not determined, possibly confounding expanded clonotype changes.

The CDR3 is made up of 12 amino acids. Per sample, at least 5 micrograms of total RNA were extracted. PCR was performed a second time for 7 to 11 cycles using a sample-barcoded 5' primer and a J-beta primer mix. Template switching added a 12-random-nucleotide identifier to every cDNA molecule. At least 2.5 million CDR3-containing paired-end reads were obtained per sample. MiXCR, applied by TCRdb to the 5' RACE reads, yields one record per CDR3 protein. The sample consists of 790,000 or so distinct CDR3 sequences, 35% to 50% of them appearing once. The sequence was obtained from a man older than 75 in good health. The J gene is TRBJ2-3, the V gene TRBV12-3 or TRBV12-4; D is unresolved. Sample: blood. The DNA for the CDR3 is TGTGCAATCTGTGTTGGCACAGATACGCAGTATTTT. This sequence encodes CAICVGTDTQYF.